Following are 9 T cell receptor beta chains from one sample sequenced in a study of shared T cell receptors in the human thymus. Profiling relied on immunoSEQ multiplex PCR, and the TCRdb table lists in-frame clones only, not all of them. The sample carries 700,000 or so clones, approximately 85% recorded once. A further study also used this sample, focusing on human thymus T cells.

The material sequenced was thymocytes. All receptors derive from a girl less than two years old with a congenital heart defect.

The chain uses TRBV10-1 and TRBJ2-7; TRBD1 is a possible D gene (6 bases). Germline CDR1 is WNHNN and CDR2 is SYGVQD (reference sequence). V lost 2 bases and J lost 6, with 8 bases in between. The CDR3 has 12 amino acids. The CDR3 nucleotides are TGCGCCAGCAGTGAGAACAGGGCCGAGCAGTACTTC. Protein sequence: CASSENRAEQYF.

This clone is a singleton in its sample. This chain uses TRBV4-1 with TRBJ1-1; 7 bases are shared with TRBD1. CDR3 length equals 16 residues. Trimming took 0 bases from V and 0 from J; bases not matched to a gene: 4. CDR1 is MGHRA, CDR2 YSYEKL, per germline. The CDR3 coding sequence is TGCGCCAGCAGCCAAGAGAAGGGGGCGATGAACACTGAAGCTTTCTTT. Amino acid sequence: CASSQEKGAMNTEAFF.

The CDR3 DNA sequence: TGTGCCAGCAGCTTAGATCCGCCTAGCGGGGGGATAAGCACAGATACGCAGTATTTT. Encoded protein: CASSLDPPSGGISTDTQYF. V is TRBV11-2 and J is TRBJ2-3, with TRBD2 matching 11 bases. The V segment lost 0 bases and the J segment 0 bases; nucleotides outside the gene matches: 8. Germline V gene data show CDR1 as SGHAT and CDR2 as FQNNGV. This CDR3 has 19 amino acids.

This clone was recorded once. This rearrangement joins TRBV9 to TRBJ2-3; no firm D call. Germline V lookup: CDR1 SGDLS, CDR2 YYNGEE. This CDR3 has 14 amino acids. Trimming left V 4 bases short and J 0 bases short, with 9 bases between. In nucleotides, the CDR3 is TGTGCCAGCAGCCAGTCCTCTAGCACAGATACGCAGTATTTT. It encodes CASSQSSSTDTQYF.

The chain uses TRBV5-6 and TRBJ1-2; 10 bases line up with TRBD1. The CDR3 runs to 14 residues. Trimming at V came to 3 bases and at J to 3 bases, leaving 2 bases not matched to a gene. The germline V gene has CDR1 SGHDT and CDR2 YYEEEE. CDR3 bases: TGTGCCAGCAGCTCGGACAGGGGGGACTATGGCTACACCTTC. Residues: CASSSDRGDYGYTF.

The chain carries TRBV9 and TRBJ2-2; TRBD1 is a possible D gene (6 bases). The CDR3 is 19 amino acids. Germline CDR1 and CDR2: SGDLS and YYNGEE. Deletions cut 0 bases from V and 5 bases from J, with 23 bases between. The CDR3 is CASSVDPVKIDRRTGELFF. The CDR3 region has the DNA TGTGCCAGCAGCGTAGATCCGGTGAAAATTGACAGGAGGACCGGGGAGCTGTTTTTT.

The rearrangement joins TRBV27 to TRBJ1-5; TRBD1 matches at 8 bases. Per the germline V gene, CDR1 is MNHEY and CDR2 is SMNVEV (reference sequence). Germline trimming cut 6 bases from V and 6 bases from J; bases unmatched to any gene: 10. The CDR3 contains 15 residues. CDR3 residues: CASRRGQGFGQPQHF. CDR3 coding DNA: TGTGCCAGCAGGCGAGGACAGGGCTTCGGTCAGCCCCAGCATTTT.

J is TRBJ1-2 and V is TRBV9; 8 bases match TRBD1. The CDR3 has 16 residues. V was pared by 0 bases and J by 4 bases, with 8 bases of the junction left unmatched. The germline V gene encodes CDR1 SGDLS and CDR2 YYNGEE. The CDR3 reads CASSVGQGSLSYGYTF. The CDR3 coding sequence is TGTGCCAGCAGCGTAGGACAGGGGAGTCTGAGCTATGGCTACACCTTC.

The CDR3 sequence: CASSHRPPGHRYEQYF. The CDR3 coding sequence is TGTGCCAGCAGCCACCGACCCCCGGGACACCGCTACGAGCAGTACTTC. V usage is TRBV7-2 and J usage is TRBJ2-7; the D gene is possibly TRBD1 (6 bases). V lost 5 bases and J 3 bases, leaving 20 bases between the germline ends. This CDR3 spans 16 amino acids. CDR1 is SGHTA and CDR2 is FQGNSA in the germline V gene.